A single sample is the source of the 8 T cell receptor beta chains below, sequenced in a study of blood T cell repertoires in COVID-19. Profiled with immunoSEQ multiplex PCR; TCRdb holds only in-frame clones, not every one. Of 300,000 to 350,000 clones detected, around 85% appear once; the ten largest clones hold under 2.5%. The sample consisted of PBMCs or T cells enriched from blood (not recorded which). Every receptor here comes from a man aged 25-45 years who had recovered from COVID-19.

This chain connects TRBV6-5 to TRBJ2-7; D is undetermined. V was clipped by 6 bases and J by 2 bases, with 11 bases between them. CDR1 is MNHEY, CDR2 SVGAGI, per germline. The CDR3 covers 13 residues. The CDR3 region is CASRENPAYEQYF. The CDR3 DNA sequence: TGTGCCAGCAGAGAGAATCCCGCCTACGAGCAGTACTTC.

This clone occurred once. The chain has TRBV9 and TRBJ2-5; 10 positions agree with TRBD1. The CDR3 sequence is 14 residues long. V trimming: 0 bases; J trimming: 4 bases; junction bases outside the gene matches: 0. Germline loops: CDR1 SGDLS, CDR2 YYNGEE. CDR3 nucleotides: TGTGCCAGCAGCGTAGGGGACAGGGGAGAGACCCAGTACTTC. It yields the protein CASSVGDRGETQYF.

The genes are TRBV6-5 and TRBJ2-7; 10 bases line up with TRBD2. The CDR3 is 16 amino acids. V was pared by 0 bases and J by 4 bases, with 6 bases of the junction left unmatched. In germline, CDR1 is MNHEY, CDR2 SVGAGI. The CDR3 is CASSYSASGGWYEQYF. CDR3 coding DNA: TGTGCCAGCAGTTACTCCGCTAGCGGGGGTTGGTACGAGCAGTACTTC.

The gene calls are TRBV7-9 and TRBJ2-2; 10 bases map to TRBD1. The germline V gene has CDR1 SEHNR and CDR2 FQNEAQ (reference sequence). V lost 5 bases to trimming and J lost 6 bases; unmatched junction nucleotides: 12. The length of the CDR3 is 17 residues. CDR3 amino acids: CASSLDSGQGKSGELFF. The DNA for the CDR3 is TGTGCCAGCAGCCTGGACTCGGGACAGGGGAAGTCCGGGGAGCTGTTTTTT.

The genes are TRBV11-2 and TRBJ1-2, with D perhaps TRBD1 (6 bases). In germline, CDR1 is SGHAT, CDR2 FQNNGV. This CDR3 comprises 14 residues. V lost 3 bases and J 6 bases, leaving 14 bases between the germline ends. CDR3 residues: CASSFLRGAHGYTF. The CDR3 DNA follows: TGTGCCAGCAGCTTTCTTCGGGGGGCGCATGGCTACACCTTC. Drawing the rest from reference TRBV11-2 and TRBJ1-2, the complete variable domain is EAGVAQSPRYKIIEKRQSVAFWCNPISGHATLYWYQQILGQGPKLLIQFQNNGVVDDSQLPKDRFSAERLKGVDSTLKIQPAKLEDSAVYLCASSFLRGAHGYTFGSGTRLTVV.

V usage is TRBV12-3 or TRBV12-4 and J usage is TRBJ2-1; possible D gene TRBD2, 5 bases. CDR3 size: 12 residues. V dropped 2 bases and J dropped 7 bases, with 6 bases sitting between them. CDR3 residues: CASSLTGNEQFF. The CDR3 nucleotides read TGTGCCAGCAGTTTAACGGGGAATGAGCAGTTCTTC.

The V gene is TRBV6-2 or TRBV6-3, the J gene TRBJ1-2; no definite D call. Germline CDR1 reads MNHEY; CDR2 reads SVGEGT. This CDR3 has 14 amino acids. Trimming took off 6 bases at V and 14 bases at J, with 25 bases between the two ends. The CDR3 region has the DNA TGTGCCAGCAGCCGCGACGGACTCTCTATGGCTATTACCTTC. This sequence encodes CASSRDGLSMAITF.

For this clone: A much larger clone is a single base away; this may be a read error. The V and J genes are TRBV27 and TRBJ2-7; 9 nucleotides align to TRBD1. The CDR3 has 13 amino acids. CDR1 and CDR2 (germline): MNHEY, SMNVEV (reference sequence). The ends lost 6 bases at V and 6 bases at J; junction bases unmatched: 6. The CDR3 bases are TGTGCCAGCAGCCCCGGGACAGGGACCGAGCAGTACTTC. This encodes CASSPGTGTEQYF.